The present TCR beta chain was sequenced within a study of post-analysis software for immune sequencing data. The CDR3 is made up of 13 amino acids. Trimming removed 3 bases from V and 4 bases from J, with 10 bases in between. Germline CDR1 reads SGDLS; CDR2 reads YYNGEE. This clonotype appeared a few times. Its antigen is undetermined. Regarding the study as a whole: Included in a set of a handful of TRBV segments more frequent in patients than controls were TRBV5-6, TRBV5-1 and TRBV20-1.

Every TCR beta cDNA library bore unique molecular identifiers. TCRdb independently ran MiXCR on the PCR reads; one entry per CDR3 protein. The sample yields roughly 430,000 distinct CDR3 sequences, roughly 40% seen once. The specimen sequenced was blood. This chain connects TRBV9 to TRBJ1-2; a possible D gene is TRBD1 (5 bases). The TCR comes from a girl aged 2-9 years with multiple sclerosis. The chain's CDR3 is CASSAYGAYGYTF. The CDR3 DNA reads TGTGCCAGCAGCGCCTATGGGGCCTATGGCTACACCTTC.